Below, 17 T cell receptor beta chains from the same sample are listed, as sequenced in a study of molecular identifiers for immune sequencing clone quantification. TCRdb passed the PCR reads through MiXCR, listing each CDR3 protein once. The sample has 350,000 or so distinct CDR3 sequences; roughly 23% are singletons. The sequenced material came from naive CD8+ T cells from blood, with Jurkat cell RNA spiked in. The subset is: FACS-sorted CD8+CD4-CCR7+CD45RA+ naive T cells. Receptors originate from a human donor in good health. Some libraries in this study had Jurkat cell RNA spiked in.

This clonotype was seen once. Possible read error: a much larger clone is one base away. V and J are TRBV6-5 and TRBJ2-1, with D unresolved. Looked up from germline, CDR1 is MNHEY and CDR2 is SVGAGI. The CDR3 sequence is 13 residues long. DNA for the CDR3: TGTGTCAGCAGTTACTCGCGGACGAATGAGCAGTTCTTC. Its translation: CVSSYSRTNEQFF.

Remarks on this clonotype: A clone one base away is much larger, so this may be a read error. The V call is TRBV9, the J call TRBJ2-3, with TRBD2 matching over 10 bases. In germline, CDR1 is SGDLS, CDR2 YYNGEE. This CDR3 region has 15 residues. The CDR3 spells CAGSGSGRAADTQYF. The CDR3 nucleotides read TGTGCCGGCAGCGGAAGCGGGAGGGCCGCAGATACGCAGTATTTT.

Details on this clonotype: A read error may account for a junction end that differs from germline. The chain joins TRBV13 to TRBJ1-1, with a possible D match to TRBD1 (5 bases). The germline gives CDR1 PRHDT, CDR2 FYEKMQ (reference sequence). This CDR3 comprises 11 residues. The CDR3 reads CASSQGTGALF. The CDR3 DNA follows: TGTGCCAGCAGCCAGGGAACTGGAGCTCTCTTT.

This clonotype appeared many times. The genes are TRBV19 and TRBJ1-6, with TRBD1 matching over 9 bases. Germline V gives CDR1 LNHDA, CDR2 SQIVND (reference sequence). This CDR3 contains 13 residues. The ends lost 6 bases at V and 7 bases at J; junction bases unmatched: 1. The CDR3 loop reads CASSGTGNSPLHF. In nucleotides, the CDR3 is TGTGCCAGTAGCGGGACAGGGAATTCACCCCTCCACTTT.

The chain uses TRBV13 and TRBJ2-1; D remains unclear. The CDR3 is 15 amino acids. The germline CDR1 and CDR2 sequences are PRHDT and FYEKMQ (reference sequence). Trimming stripped 5 bases from V and 6 bases from J, with 17 bases between. Here the CDR3 reads CASSPTSVSGNEQFF. As DNA, the CDR3 is TGTGCCAGCAGCCCGACCTCTGTCTCGGGCAATGAGCAGTTCTTC.

This clonotype was recorded a few times. The V call is TRBV10-3, the J call TRBJ2-5, with unresolved D. CDR3 size: 12 residues. V was clipped by 3 bases and J by 4 bases, with 6 bases between them. Germline assignment: CDR1 ENHRY and CDR2 SYGVKD. DNA for the CDR3: TGTGCCATCAGTGACATAGCAGAGACCCAGTACTTC. The encoded protein is CAISDIAETQYF.

About this clonotype: A much larger clone differs from this one at a single base, so this may be a read error. J is TRBJ2-7 and V is TRBV4-3; D gene unclear. Germline CDR1 reads LGHNA; CDR2 reads YSLEER. The CDR3 runs to 13 residues. Trimming stripped 0 bases from V and 5 bases from J, with 8 bases between. The CDR3 nucleotides read TGCGCCAGCAGCCAAGATCGAAACCACGAGCAGTACTTC. It specifies CASSQDRNHEQYF.

This chain connects TRBV27 to TRBJ2-7; D might be TRBD2 (5 bases). The germline CDR1 and CDR2 sequences are MNHEY and SMNVEV (reference sequence). V shed 8 bases and J shed 2 bases, with 13 bases lying between them. This CDR3 spans 13 amino acids. The CDR3: CASGDTGTYEQYF. In DNA, the CDR3 is TGTGCCAGCGGAGACACCGGGACCTACGAGCAGTACTTC.

About this clonotype: Being one base from a much bigger clone, this may be a read error. The V gene is TRBV7-9, the J gene TRBJ2-2; D is unclear. The V end lost 4 bases, the J end lost 3 bases, and 12 bases lay between the germline ends. Germline loops: CDR1 SEHNR, CDR2 FQNEAQ (reference sequence). The CDR3 sequence is 15 residues long. CDR3 nucleotide sequence: TGTGCCAGCAGCTATACAGAGGACCACACCGGGGAGCTGTTTTTT. It specifies CASSYTEDHTGELFF. Drawing the rest from reference TRBV7-9 and TRBJ2-2, the complete variable domain is DTGVSQNPRHKITKRGQNVTFRCDPISEHNRLYWYRQTLGQGPEFLTYFQNEAQLEKSRLLSDRFSAERPKGSFSTLEIQRTEQGDSAMYLCASSYTEDHTGELFFGEGSRLTVL.

In its sample, this clonotype was seen many times. V and J are TRBV19 and TRBJ1-5, with a tentative D call TRBD1 (5 bases). CDR1 LNHDA and CDR2 SQIVND come from the germline V gene (reference sequence). The CDR3 runs 14 residues. V was clipped by 5 bases and J by 11 bases, with 19 bases between them. This CDR3 is CASSLRDWEGTQHF. CDR3 coding DNA: TGTGCCAGTAGTTTACGGGATTGGGAGGGGACCCAGCATTTT.

The CDR3 loop is CSARDSHREYGYTF. The CDR3 DNA reads as TGCAGTGCTAGAGATTCTCACAGGGAATATGGCTACACCTTC. The V call is TRBV20-1, the J call TRBJ1-2; a possible D gene is TRBD1 (6 bases). Deletions cut 0 bases from V and 5 bases from J, with 13 bases between. Germline loops: CDR1 DFQATT, CDR2 SNEGSKA (reference sequence). This CDR3 has 14 residues.

This clonotype was picked up many times. V gene TRBV4-1 combines with J gene TRBJ2-7, with D perhaps matching TRBD1 (7 bases). Germline V lookup: CDR1 MGHRA, CDR2 YSYEKL. This CDR3 region has 15 residues. Trimming took 3 bases from V and 0 from J, leaving 12 bases between them. This CDR3 reads CASSQRQGGSYEQYF. The CDR3 DNA sequence: TGCGCCAGCAGCCAGAGACAGGGAGGCTCCTACGAGCAGTACTTC.

This clonotype was counted many times. The J gene is TRBJ2-5, the V gene TRBV6-6, with 10 bases fitting TRBD1. This CDR3 has 21 residues. V lost 0 bases, J lost 2 bases, and 18 bases stayed unmatched. CDR1 is MNHNY, CDR2 SVGAGI, per germline (reference sequence). CDR3 in DNA: TGTGCCAGCAGTTACTCCATCACCGGGACAGGGGACTTTCTTCCACAAGAGACCCAGTACTTC. This translates into CASSYSITGTGDFLPQETQYF.

This clonotype came up a few times. The gene calls are TRBV12-3 or TRBV12-4 and TRBJ2-3, with TRBD2 identical over 8 bases. J gave up 4 bases and V 5 bases, and 14 bases lay outside the gene matches. The CDR3 contains 17 residues. CDR3 amino acids: CASSNPRQAGGPDTQYF. In DNA, the CDR3 is TGTGCCAGCAGTAACCCCAGACAGGCGGGAGGTCCAGATACGCAGTATTTT.

A remark on this clonotype: Possible read error: a much larger clone is one base away. The CDR3 end shows no conserved phenylalanine or tryptophan, and so a read error is likely. V is TRBV5-6 and J is TRBJ2-3, with TRBD2 matching 8 bases. This CDR3 has 16 residues. The germline V gene encodes CDR1 SGHDT and CDR2 YYEEEE. V shed 4 bases and J 1 base; nucleotides not matched to a gene: 8. The chain's CDR3 is CASSAVAGMGTDTQYS. DNA for the CDR3: TGTGCCAGCAGCGCCGTAGCGGGGATGGGCACAGATACGCAGTATTCT.

This clonotype was seen ten or more times. The chain uses TRBV11-2 and TRBJ2-1; a possible D gene is TRBD2 (5 bases). Germline CDR1 SGHAT, CDR2 FQNNGV. The V end was cut by 1 base, the J end by 15 bases, with 10 bases between. CDR3 length: 11 amino acids. The CDR3 loop reads CASSLGSEGFF. The DNA of the CDR3 is TGTGCCAGCAGCTTAGGCAGTGAGGGGTTCTTC.

Turning to this clonotype: This may stem from a read error, because a much larger clone lies one nucleotide away. The gene calls are TRBV30 and TRBJ2-1; 11 bases map to TRBD1. The J segment lost 9 bases and the V segment lost 4 bases, leaving 8 bases of the junction unmatched. Germline V lookup: CDR1 GTSNPN, CDR2 SVGIG (reference sequence). The CDR3 consists of 14 residues. Here the CDR3 DNA reads TGTGCCTGGAACCCGGGACAGGGGGTGAGTGAGCAGTTCTTC. It yields the protein CAWNPGQGVSEQFF.